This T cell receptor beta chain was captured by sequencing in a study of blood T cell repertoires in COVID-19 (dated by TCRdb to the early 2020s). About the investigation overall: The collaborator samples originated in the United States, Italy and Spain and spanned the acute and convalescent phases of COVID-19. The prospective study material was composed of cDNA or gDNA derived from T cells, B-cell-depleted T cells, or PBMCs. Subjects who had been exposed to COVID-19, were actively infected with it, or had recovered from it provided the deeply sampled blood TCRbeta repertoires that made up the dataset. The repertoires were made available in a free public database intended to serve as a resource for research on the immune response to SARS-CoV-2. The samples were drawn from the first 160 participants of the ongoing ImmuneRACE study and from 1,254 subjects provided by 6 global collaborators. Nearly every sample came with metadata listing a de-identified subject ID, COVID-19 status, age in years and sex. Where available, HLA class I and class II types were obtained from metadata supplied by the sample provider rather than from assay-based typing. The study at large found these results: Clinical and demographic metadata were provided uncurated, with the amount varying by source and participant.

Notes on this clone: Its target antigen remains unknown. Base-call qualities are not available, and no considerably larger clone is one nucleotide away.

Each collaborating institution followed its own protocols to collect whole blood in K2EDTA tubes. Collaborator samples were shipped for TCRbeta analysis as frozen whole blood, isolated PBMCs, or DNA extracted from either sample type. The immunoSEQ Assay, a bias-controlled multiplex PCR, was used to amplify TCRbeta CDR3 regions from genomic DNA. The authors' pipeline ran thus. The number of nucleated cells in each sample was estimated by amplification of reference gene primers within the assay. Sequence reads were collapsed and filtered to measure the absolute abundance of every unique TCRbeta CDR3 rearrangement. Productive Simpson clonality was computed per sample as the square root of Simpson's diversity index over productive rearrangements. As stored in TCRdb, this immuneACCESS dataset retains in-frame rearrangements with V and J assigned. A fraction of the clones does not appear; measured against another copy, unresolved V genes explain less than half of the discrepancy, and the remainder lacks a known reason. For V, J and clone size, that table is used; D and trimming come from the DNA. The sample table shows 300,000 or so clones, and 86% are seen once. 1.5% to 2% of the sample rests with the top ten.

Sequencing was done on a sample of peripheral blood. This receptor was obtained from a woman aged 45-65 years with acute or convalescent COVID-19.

The DNA reads as follows: TGTGCCAGCAGGCCCGGGACAGGGGGCAGAGAGACCCAGTACTTC. This is translated as CASRPGTGGRETQYF. The rearranged segments are TRBV6-5 and TRBJ2-5, and TRBD1 aligns with 12 junction nucleotides. The CDR3 contains 15 residues, cysteine and phenylalanine counted. The only DNA kept is the CDR3, 45 bases in frame from the first base. Compared with germline, V lacks 6 bases and J lacks 4 bases; bases without a gene match: 6. The CDR1 and CDR2 encoded by the germline V gene are MNHEY and SVGAGI.